The sequence of this T cell receptor (beta chain) was determined in a study of shared clonotypes between healthy human individuals. As for the study in general: CD4 naive cells filled three plates per donor, CD4 memory three, CD8 naive two and CD8 memory one.

Assay execution proceeded at the deep level. Method: immunoSEQ multiplex PCR; TCRdb's copy keeps in-frame clones and lacks some. The table lists millions of clones, just over 90% of them singletons. This clone was recorded a few times. Its antigen is unidentified. Germline V CDR1 and CDR2: GTSNPN, SVGIG (reference sequence). The CDR3 has 13 residues. Trimming took off 2 bases at V and 7 bases at J, with 12 bases between the two ends. Points from the study as a whole: Clonotype sharing across donors was expected to vary with sequencing depth. In four donors, about 5% of naive CD4 clonotypes appeared in common.

The rearrangement links TRBV30 to TRBJ1-5; D is uncertain. The specimen sequenced was naive CD4+ T cells from PBMCs. Specified subset: CD45RA+ positively selected. This TCR derives from a man younger than 35 in good health. Some clones in this sample may be carry-over from other donors' samples. The CDR3 region is CAWSLPGSQPQHF. The CDR3 DNA reads as TGTGCCTGGAGTCTTCCGGGATCCCAGCCCCAGCATTTT.